The 28 T cell receptor beta chains presented below share a single source sample, sequenced in a study of PD-1 blockade in classical Hodgkin lymphoma. Every patient experienced relapse after autologous stem cell transplantation, and brentuximab vedotin exposure varied. Clones were read by immunoSEQ multiplex PCR, and TCRdb kept only the in-frame ones, dropping some. Among 95,000 to 120,000 clones listed, around 89% were seen once. The sample in question was peripheral blood mononuclear cells (PBMCs), obtained before the second cycle of nivolumab. All receptors come from a human donor with classical Hodgkin lymphoma.

The chain joins TRBV4-1 to TRBJ1-2; D is unclear. Trimming removed 1 base from V and 7 bases from J, with 13 bases in between. CDR1 and CDR2 from the germline V gene are MGHRA and YSYEKL. The CDR3 length is 14 residues. Here the CDR3 DNA reads TGCGCCAGCAGCCAAGGGTCATCTCTTACTGGCTACACCTTC. This codes for CASSQGSSLTGYTF.

The rearrangement joins TRBV5-5 to TRBJ2-3; D is uncertain. Trimming cost V 0 bases and J 0 bases, with 11 bases left between them. The CDR3 is 16 residues long. Germline V CDR1 and CDR2: SGHKS, YYEKEE (reference sequence). DNA of the CDR3: TGTGCCAGCAGCTTGGTCGCAACTTCTAGCACAGATACGCAGTATTTT. Translated: CASSLVATSSTDTQYF.

The chain recombines TRBV28 with TRBJ1-2; D remains unclear. The germline V gene has CDR1 MDHEN and CDR2 SYDVKM. This CDR3 is built from 13 residues. V lost 3 bases, J lost 0 bases, and 5 bases lay in between. CDR3 sequence reads: CASSFAANYGYTF. In DNA form, the CDR3 reads TGTGCCAGCAGTTTTGCAGCTAACTATGGCTACACCTTC.

The rearrangement uses TRBV7-9 and TRBJ2-7; D not certain. Trimming left V 5 bases short and J 5 bases short, with 7 bases between. CDR1 SEHNR and CDR2 FQNEAQ come from the germline V gene (reference sequence). CDR3 length: 11 amino acids. The CDR3 reads CASSEVNEQYF. The CDR3 region has the DNA TGTGCCAGCAGCGAGGTGAACGAGCAGTACTTC.

This clone has a handful of counts. The sample contains more than one DNA sequence encoding this CDR3. This chain links TRBV27 with TRBJ2-1, with TRBD2 matching 12 bases. Germline V gene data show CDR1 as MNHEY and CDR2 as SMNVEV (reference sequence). The trim removed 3 bases at V and 4 bases at J, leaving 1 base unmatched. The CDR3 is 15 amino acids. The CDR3 nucleotides read TGTGCCAGCAGTTTTCTAGCGGGAGGGTACAATGAGCAGTTCTTC. Encoded protein: CASSFLAGGYNEQFF.

This clone was seen only once. J is TRBJ2-2 and V is TRBV5-1, with 8 positions matching TRBD2. There are 14 residues in the CDR3. The germline CDR1 and CDR2 sequences are SGHRS and YFSETQ. V shed 2 bases, J shed 5 bases, and the junction held 2 bases outside the gene matches. CDR3 sequence: CASSFPGGTGELFF. The CDR3 bases are TGCGCCAGCAGCTTTCCGGGAGGGACCGGGGAGCTGTTTTTT.

The chain carries TRBV5-1 and TRBJ1-3, with 11 nucleotides matching TRBD1. The CDR3 sequence is 14 residues long. Germline V gene lookup returns CDR1 SGHRS and CDR2 YFSETQ. J gave up 8 bases and V 4 bases, and 5 bases lay outside the gene matches. CDR3 DNA: TGCGCCAGCAGCCGGACAGGGGGCGAGGACACCATATATTTT. As protein: CASSRTGGEDTIYF.

V is TRBV19 and J is TRBJ2-3; D uncertain. The germline V and J ends were trimmed by 4 bases and 2 bases, with 7 bases remaining between them. Germline values: CDR1 LNHDA, CDR2 SQIVND (reference sequence). The CDR3 contains 13 residues. CDR3 DNA: TGTGCCAGTAGTACGAAGTACACAGATACGCAGTATTTT. The encoded protein is CASSTKYTDTQYF.

This clone was detected only once. The rearrangement links TRBV7-9 to TRBJ2-1; possibly TRBD1 for D (6 bases). The V gene's germline CDR1 is SEHNR and CDR2 FQNEAQ (reference sequence). The CDR3 runs 16 residues. V was cut by 2 bases and J by 2 bases, with 13 bases left in between. DNA for the CDR3: TGTGCCAGCAGCTTAATGGGGGCGAAAACCTACAATGAGCAGTTCTTC. Its translation is CASSLMGAKTYNEQFF.

This chain uses TRBV28 with TRBJ1-2; TRBD1 might be the D (5 bases). V was shortened by 3 bases and J by 5 bases, with 19 bases between the two germline ends. Germline-derived CDR1 and CDR2 are MDHEN and SYDVKM. The CDR3 covers 16 residues. CDR3 sequence (DNA): TGTGCCAGCAGTTTCGGGGGGGAAAGCCGGTTTTATGGCTACACCTTC. This encodes CASSFGGESRFYGYTF.

The chain employs TRBV11-2 and TRBJ1-5; D gene unclear. The CDR3 loop spans 13 amino acids. Deletions cut 2 bases from V and 5 bases from J, with 7 bases between. The germline CDR1 and CDR2 sequences are SGHAT and FQNNGV. Here the CDR3 reads CASSLSIDQPQHF. DNA of the CDR3: TGTGCCAGCAGCTTAAGTATTGATCAGCCCCAGCATTTT.

This chain links TRBV5-1 with TRBJ2-1; D is ambiguous. The CDR3 spans 15 residues. V dropped 4 bases and J dropped 0 bases, with 11 bases sitting between them. Germline values: CDR1 SGHRS, CDR2 YFSETQ. The CDR3 DNA reads as TGCGCCAGCAGCCCGAGACTTGACTCCTACAATGAGCAGTTCTTC. This translates into CASSPRLDSYNEQFF. The variable domain in full, completed from reference TRBV5-1 and TRBJ2-1, reads KAGVTQTPRYLIKTRGQQVTLSCSPISGHRSVSWYQQTPGQGLQFLFEYFSETQRNKGNFPGRFSGRQFSNSRSEMNVSTLELGDSALYLCASSPRLDSYNEQFFGPGTRLTVL.

This clone has a single count. V and J are TRBV6-1 and TRBJ1-4; D uncertain. The germline gives CDR1 MNHNS, CDR2 SASEGT. Trimming took 6 bases from V and 3 from J, leaving 14 bases between them. This CDR3 comprises 15 residues. The CDR3 spells CASSDPGRPNEKLFF. The DNA for the CDR3 is TGTGCCAGCAGCGATCCCGGTCGTCCTAATGAAAAACTGTTTTTT.

The genes are TRBV25-1 and TRBJ2-3; 10 bases map to TRBD2. In germline, CDR1 is MGHDK, CDR2 SYGVNS. The CDR3 is 16 amino acids. V lost 8 bases to trimming and J lost 2 bases; unmatched junction nucleotides: 10. CDR3 bases: TGTGCCAGCTTATCTAGCGGGAGATCCCCCACAGATACGCAGTATTTT. It encodes CASLSSGRSPTDTQYF.

This chain links TRBV6-6 with TRBJ1-2; 9 positions match TRBD1. J lost 4 bases, V lost 6 bases, and 9 bases had no gene match. The CDR3 extends over 15 amino acids. Germline V gene lookup returns CDR1 MNHNY and CDR2 SVGAGI (reference sequence). DNA for the CDR3: TGTGCCAGCAGCACTGAGACAGGGGGGTTCTATGGCTACACCTTC. Its protein product is CASSTETGGFYGYTF.

Worth noting for this clone: This CDR3 is also generated by other DNA sequences in the sample. The chain couples TRBV28 to TRBJ2-7, with 12 bases fitting TRBD1. CDR1 and CDR2 from the germline V gene are MDHEN and SYDVKM. The CDR3 consists of 14 residues. V lost 3 bases to trimming and J lost 4 bases; unmatched junction nucleotides: 1. This chain's CDR3 is CASSLGQGAYEQYF. The CDR3 bases are TGTGCCAGCAGTTTGGGACAGGGGGCATACGAGCAGTACTTC.

The J gene is TRBJ2-5, the V gene TRBV4-1, with a tentative D call TRBD2 (5 bases). Between the trimmed V and J ends, which lost 0 bases and 1 base, there was a span of 12 bases. CDR1 is MGHRA and CDR2 is YSYEKL in the germline V gene. The CDR3 sequence is 16 residues long. CDR3 coding DNA: TGCGCCAGCAGCCAAGATCAAGCCAGCGGCCAAGAGACCCAGTACTTC. Translation: CASSQDQASGQETQYF.

V and J are TRBV5-4 and TRBJ1-2; no clear D gene. This CDR3 region has 12 residues. The V end lost 4 bases, the J end lost 4 bases, and 8 bases lay between the germline ends. CDR1 and CDR2 from the germline V gene are SGHNT and YYREEE (reference sequence). The DNA for the CDR3 is TGTGCCAGCAGCCAGGTGAGCTATGGCTACACCTTC. It is translated as CASSQVSYGYTF.

The V call is TRBV7-2, the J call TRBJ2-1, with TRBD2 matching over 9 bases. Per germline, CDR1 SGHTA and CDR2 FQGNSA. V lost 2 bases to trimming and J lost 6 bases; unmatched junction nucleotides: 11. The CDR3 sequence is 17 residues long. CDR3 sequence: CASSLYSGSGRGNEQFF. The CDR3 region has the DNA TGTGCCAGCAGCTTATATAGCGGGAGTGGTCGAGGCAATGAGCAGTTCTTC.

The chain is built from TRBV2 and TRBJ2-2; D gene uncertain. Trimming cost V 8 bases and J 0 bases, with 10 bases left between them. The CDR3 covers 14 residues. Germline CDR1 is SNHLY and CDR2 is FYNNEI. Written as DNA, the CDR3 is TGTGCCAGCTCCGGGCTACCGAACACCGGGGAGCTGTTTTTT. Translating it yields CASSGLPNTGELFF.

This clone came up a few times. Other DNA sequences in this sample translate to the same CDR3. The chain is built from TRBV18 and TRBJ1-1; D is unresolved. Germline CDR1 KGHSH, CDR2 LQKENI. Trimming took off 3 bases at V and 1 base at J, with 6 bases between the two ends. This CDR3 region has 13 residues. CDR3 in DNA: TGTGCCAGCTCACCGGCCTCGAACACTGAAGCTTTCTTT. Its translation is CASSPASNTEAFF.

This sequence joins TRBV15 and TRBJ2-7, with 11 bases lining up with TRBD1. V gave up 6 bases and J gave up 2 bases; unmatched junction bases: 3. Germline CDR1 LNHNV, CDR2 YYDKDF (reference sequence). This CDR3 region has 14 residues. The CDR3 region has the DNA TGTGCCACCAGGGGGACAGGGGGGACCTACGAGCAGTACTTC. Translating it yields CATRGTGGTYEQYF.

V is TRBV5-1 and J is TRBJ1-3, with D possibly matching TRBD1 (5 bases). Germline assignment: CDR1 SGHRS and CDR2 YFSETQ. The CDR3 is 17 amino acids. V gave up 6 bases and J gave up 4 bases, with 23 bases separating them. The chain's CDR3 is CASKTRPGLRFGNTIYF. CDR3 in DNA: TGCGCCAGCAAAACGCGGCCGGGACTGAGATTCGGAAACACCATATATTTT.

The chain has TRBV27 and TRBJ2-7; D not resolved. CDR1 MNHEY and CDR2 SMNVEV come from the germline V gene (reference sequence). This CDR3 is built from 13 residues. V was trimmed by 6 bases and J by 5 bases, leaving 14 bases between them. For the CDR3, the DNA is TGTGCCAGCAGCCCTGTCACCGCGAACGAGCAGTACTTC. The encoded protein is CASSPVTANEQYF.

V is TRBV6-1 and J is TRBJ1-5; D uncertain. Trimming removed 7 bases at V and 0 bases at J, with 7 bases between. Looked up from germline, CDR1 is MNHNS and CDR2 is SASEGT. The CDR3 is 13 residues long. The CDR3 DNA reads as TGTGCCAGCATTCTGAATAGCAATCAGCCCCAGCATTTT. Its protein product is CASILNSNQPQHF.

The genes are TRBV27 and TRBJ2-3; no definite D call. V was cut by 5 bases and J by 1 base, with 16 bases left in between. The CDR3 is 16 residues long. CDR1 and CDR2 (germline): MNHEY, SMNVEV (reference sequence). The CDR3 loop reads CASSAPPAAGTDTQYF. The CDR3 nucleotides read TGTGCCAGCAGTGCCCCCCCTGCGGCTGGCACAGATACGCAGTATTTT.

The chain couples TRBV2 to TRBJ2-5; 7 positions match TRBD2. The CDR3 covers 14 residues. CDR1 SNHLY and CDR2 FYNNEI come from the germline V gene. V lost 1 base, J lost 4 bases, and 3 bases stayed unmatched. As DNA, the CDR3 is TGTGCCAGCAGTGAAGGGGCTAGCGGAGAGACCCAGTACTTC. Translation: CASSEGASGETQYF. Full variable domain (rest looked up from reference TRBV2 and TRBJ2-5): EPEVTQTPSHQVTQMGQEVILRCVPISNHLYFYWYRQILGQKVEFLVSFYNNEISEKSEIFDDQFSVERPDGSNFTLKIRSTKLEDSAMYFCASSEGASGETQYFGPGTRLLVL.

V and J are TRBV7-9 and TRBJ2-5; D is unclear. The J call is uncertain, as TRBJ2-7 better fits the DNA end. CDR1 is SEHNR and CDR2 is FQNEAQ in the germline V gene (reference sequence). The CDR3 is 12 residues long. The CDR3 is CASSSSFYEQYF. CDR3 nucleotides: TGTGCCAGCAGCTCTTCTTTCTACGAGCAGTACTTC.